The TCR beta chain described here comes from a study of regulatory T cells in long-lasting Graves disease. Remarks on this clonotype: The likely explanation is a read error, given a far larger clone one base away.

According to the study, TCR beta libraries were built with iRepertoire HTBI primers and CDR3-region Arm-PCR. TCRdb analysed the multiplex PCR reads with MiXCR anew, one entry per CDR3 protein. The sample includes hundreds of thousands of distinct CDR3 sequences, 15% to 17% seen only once; the top ten take 20% to 25%. Time point here: newly diagnosed GD, antithyroid drugs for less than 3 months. There was RNA extracted from PBMCs, and the TCR library was made from it. V lost 1 base and J lost 10, with 14 bases in between. Germline V gives CDR1 SQVTM, CDR2 ANQGSEA. This CDR3 has 13 amino acids. The sequencing used peripheral blood mononuclear cells (PBMCs), collected at new diagnosis, from a patient treated with antithyroid drugs. The sequence was obtained from a female donor with Graves disease. V is TRBV29-1 and J is TRBJ2-1; D possibly corresponds to TRBD1 (6 bases). The CDR3 sequence is CSVEGRGGDEQFF. The DNA for the CDR3 is TGCAGCGTTGAAGGCAGGGGTGGGGACGAGCAGTTCTTC.